Below are 19 T cell receptor beta chains sequenced from a single sample in a study of cytomegalovirus exposure and HLA in healthy donors. The PCR had 60 Vbeta and 13 Jbeta primers. The assay was immunoSEQ multiplex PCR, and TCRdb's table has in-frame clones only and misses some. This listing includes under 65,000 clones. Sequenced: PBMCs. The receptors derive from a woman in her thirties in good health and CMV-seropositive.

The genes are TRBV11-2 and TRBJ2-7, with 10 bases aligning to TRBD1. The CDR3 contains 16 residues. Germline V lookup: CDR1 SGHAT, CDR2 FQNNGV. V was clipped by 1 base and J by 0 bases; unmatched bases: 3. As DNA, the CDR3 is TGTGCCAGCAGCTTAGGGGGACAGGGGTACTCCTACGAGCAGTACTTC. This codes for CASSLGGQGYSYEQYF.

This rearrangement joins TRBV30 to TRBJ2-7, with D hard to call. The CDR3 has 11 amino acids. CDR1 is GTSNPN, CDR2 SVGIG, per germline (reference sequence). V lost 2 bases and J 4 bases, leaving 6 bases between the germline ends. The CDR3 sequence is CAWSLVYEQYF. CDR3 bases: TGTGCCTGGAGTCTTGTTTACGAGCAGTACTTC.

This chain joins TRBV30 and TRBJ2-1, with a tentative D call TRBD1 (5 bases). Per germline, CDR1 GTSNPN and CDR2 SVGIG (reference sequence). With 4 bases removed from V and 4 bases from J, the gap between germline ends came to 5 bases. The CDR3 runs 11 residues. This CDR3 reads CAWKGYNEQFF. In nucleotides, the CDR3 is TGTGCCTGGAAGGGGTACAATGAGCAGTTCTTC. The full variable domain, in which reference TRBV30 and TRBJ2-1 provide the parts outside the CDR3, is SQTIHQWPATLVQPVGSPLSLECTVEGTSNPNLYWYRQAAGRGLQLLFYSVGIGQISSEVPQNLSASRPQDRQFILSSKKLLLSDSGFYLCAWKGYNEQFFGPGTRLTVL.

This chain uses TRBV12-5 with TRBJ1-5; 8 bases are a match to TRBD1. This CDR3 is 15 amino acids long. The V and J ends lost 1 base and 4 bases, in that order; junction bases with no gene match: 3. Germline values: CDR1 LGHNT, CDR2 FRNRAP. CDR3 amino acids: CASGLGTGYNQPQHF. The CDR3 nucleotides read TGTGCTAGTGGTTTGGGGACAGGGTATAATCAGCCCCAGCATTTT.

J is TRBJ2-5 and V is TRBV14; tentatively, D is TRBD2 (6 bases). V was clipped by 7 bases and J by 5 bases, with 14 bases between them. Germline assignment: CDR1 SGHDN and CDR2 FVKESK. This CDR3 is 13 amino acids long. The CDR3 nucleotides are TGTGCCAGCAAGGTCGTAGGAGGGGAGACCCAGTACTTC. It translates to CASKVVGGETQYF.

Concerning this clone itself: Sequence at one end of the junction differs from germline and may be a read error. The rearrangement links TRBV19 to TRBJ1-5; TRBD1 agrees at 10 bases. This CDR3 is built from 14 residues. From germline, CDR1 is LNHDA and CDR2 SQIVND (reference sequence). DNA of the CDR3: TGTGCCAGTAGTACGACAGGGGGCAAGCAGCCCCAGCATTTT. It is translated as CASSTTGGKQPQHF. Using reference TRBV19 and TRBJ1-5 for the parts outside the CDR3, the full variable domain is DGGITQSPKYLFRKEGQNVTLSCEQNLNHDAMYWYRQDPGQGLRLIYYSQIVNDFQKGDIAEGYSVSREKKESFPLTVTSAQKNPTAFYLCASSTTGGKQPQHFGDGTRLSIL.

The chain has TRBV6-6 and TRBJ2-7; TRBD1 agrees at 7 bases. V lost 6 bases and J lost 5; bases outside the gene matches: 10. The CDR3 spans 14 residues. CDR1 and CDR2 from the germline V gene are MNHNY and SVGAGI (reference sequence). The CDR3 region is CASRTGTASHEQYF. In DNA, the CDR3 is TGTGCCAGCAGAACTGGGACAGCTTCCCACGAGCAGTACTTC.

The rearrangement uses TRBV19 and TRBJ2-7; maybe TRBD2 (5 bases). The CDR3 loop spans 14 amino acids. CDR1 LNHDA and CDR2 SQIVND come from the germline V gene (reference sequence). The ends were cut back, 9 bases at V and 6 bases at J, with 21 bases in the middle. In DNA form, the CDR3 reads TGTGCCAGCTCCGAGGGCGGCCTCGGCAGCGAGCAGTACTTC. This gives the protein CASSEGGLGSEQYF.

As concerns this clone: The junction shows a germline mismatch at one end, possibly a read error. The chain links TRBV30 to TRBJ2-3, with 11 bases lining up with TRBD2. Germline CDR1 GTSNPN, CDR2 SVGIG (reference sequence). This CDR3 region has 15 residues. The CDR3 DNA sequence: TGTGCCGGGAGTTTAGCGGGGGGGCCCGCAGATACGCAGTATTTT. Its translation: CAGSLAGGPADTQYF.

This chain uses TRBV5-1 with TRBJ2-5, with TRBD2 matching 13 bases. The germline gives CDR1 SGHRS, CDR2 YFSETQ. CDR3 length: 15 amino acids. Unmatched junction bases numbered 7, after V lost 0 bases and J lost 11 bases. The CDR3 loop is CASSLGGLAGEEQYF. In DNA form, the CDR3 reads TGCGCCAGCAGCTTGGGAGGACTAGCGGGAGAGGAGCAGTACTTC. Looking up the rest from reference TRBV5-1 and TRBJ2-5 gives the full variable domain: KAGVTQTPRYLIKTRGQQVTLSCSPISGHRSVSWYQQTPGQGLQFLFEYFSETQRNKGNFPGRFSGRQFSNSRSEMNVSTLELGDSALYLCASSLGGLAGEEQYFGPGTRLLVL.

The chain employs TRBV18 and TRBJ2-7; D possibly corresponds to TRBD2 (6 bases). Germline V lookup: CDR1 KGHSH, CDR2 LQKENI. Trimming pared 5 bases from V and 3 bases from J, leaving 20 bases between. The CDR3 is 16 residues long. The CDR3 DNA reads TGTGCCAGCTCATCCGAGCGGCGGGGAGTATACTACGAGCAGTACTTC. Amino acid sequence: CASSSERRGVYYEQYF. Full variable domain (remainder filled in from reference TRBV18 and TRBJ2-7): NAGVMQNPRHLVRRRGQEARLRCSPMKGHSHVYWYRQLPEEGLKFMVYLQKENIIDESGMPKERFSAEFPKEGPSILRIQQVVRGDSAAYFCASSSERRGVYYEQYFGPGTRLTVT.

This chain joins TRBV6-1 and TRBJ1-2, with D tentatively TRBD1 (6 bases). The germline V gene has CDR1 MNHNS and CDR2 SASEGT. This CDR3 spans 14 amino acids. The germline V and J ends were trimmed by 2 bases and 8 bases, with 15 bases remaining between them. This chain's CDR3 is CASSEPGTSGGYTF. Here the CDR3 DNA reads TGTGCCAGCAGTGAACCAGGGACATCGGGAGGCTACACCTTC.

The genes are TRBV6-5 and TRBJ1-3; D is unclear. V was shortened by 6 bases and J by 2 bases, with 11 bases between the two germline ends. The CDR3 extends over 14 amino acids. CDR1 is MNHEY and CDR2 is SVGAGI in the germline V gene. The CDR3 bases are TGTGCCAGCAGGGCGCAGGTAGCTGGAAACACCATATATTTT. This codes for CASRAQVAGNTIYF.

The CDR3 nucleotides are TGTGCCAGCAGTTACTCCGCGACTAGCGGCTACAATGAGCAGTTCTTC. Translation gives CASSYSATSGYNEQFF. The chain joins TRBV6-5 to TRBJ2-1; TRBD2 matches 9 bases. Losses at the gene ends were 0 bases for V and 3 bases for J; bases not matched to a gene: 3. The CDR3 contains 16 residues. Germline V CDR1 and CDR2: MNHEY, SVGAGI.

The V call is TRBV4-2, the J call TRBJ2-5, with TRBD1 identical over 10 bases. This CDR3 is 16 amino acids long. CDR1 LGHNA and CDR2 YNFKEQ come from the germline V gene. J was trimmed by 1 base and V by 1 base; bases with no gene match: 3. As DNA, the CDR3 is TGTGCCAGCAGCCAAGGGGGACAGGGGCTCCAAGAGACCCAGTACTTC. This gives the protein CASSQGGQGLQETQYF.

The chain joins TRBV18 to TRBJ2-1; D perhaps matches TRBD1 (5 bases). The CDR3 extends over 13 amino acids. V was pared by 6 bases and J by 3 bases, with 9 bases between. The germline V gene has CDR1 KGHSH and CDR2 LQKENI. In DNA, the CDR3 is TGTGCCAGCTCGCCCCAGGGCTACAATGAGCAGTTCTTC. This sequence encodes CASSPQGYNEQFF.

The chain links TRBV10-2 to TRBJ2-5, with 11 bases fitting TRBD1. The CDR3 has 16 residues. Germline values: CDR1 WSHSY, CDR2 SAAADI. After removal of 2 bases from V and 4 bases from J, the junction contained 6 bases not matched to a gene. Here the CDR3 reads CASSEIGQGARETQYF. The DNA of the CDR3 is TGCGCCAGCAGTGAGATCGGACAGGGGGCCCGAGAGACCCAGTACTTC.

The V and J genes are TRBV6-1 and TRBJ1-2; 11 bases agree with TRBD1. Trimming removed 7 bases from V and 4 bases from J; junction bases left unmatched: 8. There are 15 residues in the CDR3. Germline V gene lookup returns CDR1 MNHNS and CDR2 SASEGT. This CDR3 reads CASTDRTGGCYGYTF. The CDR3 coding sequence is TGTGCCAGCACCGACCGGACAGGGGGCTGCTATGGCTACACCTTC.

The rearrangement joins TRBV29-1 to TRBJ2-7, with 9 nucleotides matching TRBD1. This CDR3 is 16 amino acids long. Germline V gene sequence: CDR1 SQVTM, CDR2 ANQGSEA. Trimming removed 0 bases from V and 6 bases from J; junction bases left unmatched: 12. DNA for the CDR3: TGCAGCGTTGAAGATCTAACAGGGGGCGCGAGGTGCGAGCAGTACTTC. Translation gives CSVEDLTGGARCEQYF.